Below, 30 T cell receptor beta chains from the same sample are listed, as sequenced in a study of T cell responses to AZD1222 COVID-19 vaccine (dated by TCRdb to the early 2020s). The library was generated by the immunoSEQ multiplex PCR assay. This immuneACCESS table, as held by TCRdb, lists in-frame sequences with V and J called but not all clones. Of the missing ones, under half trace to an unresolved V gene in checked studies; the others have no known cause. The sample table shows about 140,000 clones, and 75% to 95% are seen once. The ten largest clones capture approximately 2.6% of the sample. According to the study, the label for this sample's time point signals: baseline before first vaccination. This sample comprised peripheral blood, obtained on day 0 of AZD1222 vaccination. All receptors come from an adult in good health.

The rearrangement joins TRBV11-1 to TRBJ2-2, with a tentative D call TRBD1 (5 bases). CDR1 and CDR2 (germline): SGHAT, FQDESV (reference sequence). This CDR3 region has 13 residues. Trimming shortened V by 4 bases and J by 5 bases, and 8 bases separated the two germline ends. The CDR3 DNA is TGTGCCAGCAGCTCACACAGGACCGGGGAGCTGTTTTTT. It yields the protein CASSSHRTGELFF.

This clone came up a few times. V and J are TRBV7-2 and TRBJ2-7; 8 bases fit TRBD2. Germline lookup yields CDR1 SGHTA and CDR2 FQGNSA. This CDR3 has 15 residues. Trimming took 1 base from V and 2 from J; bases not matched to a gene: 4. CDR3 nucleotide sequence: TGTGCCAGCAGCTTAGGAGGTAGCGGGGCCTACGAGCAGTACTTC. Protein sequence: CASSLGGSGAYEQYF.

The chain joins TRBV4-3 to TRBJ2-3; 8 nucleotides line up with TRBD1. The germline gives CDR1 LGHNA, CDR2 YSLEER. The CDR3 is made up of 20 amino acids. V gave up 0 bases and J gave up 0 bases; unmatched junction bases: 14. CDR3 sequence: CASSQDPGGRGVLSTDTQYF. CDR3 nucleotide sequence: TGCGCCAGCAGCCAAGATCCAGGGGGCAGGGGCGTTTTAAGCACAGATACGCAGTATTTT.

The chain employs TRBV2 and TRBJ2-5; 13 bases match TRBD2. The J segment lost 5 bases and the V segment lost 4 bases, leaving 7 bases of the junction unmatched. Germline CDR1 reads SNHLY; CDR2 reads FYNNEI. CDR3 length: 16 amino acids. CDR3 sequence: CASSVRLAGGWETQYF. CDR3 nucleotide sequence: TGTGCCAGCAGTGTGAGACTAGCGGGGGGTTGGGAGACCCAGTACTTC.

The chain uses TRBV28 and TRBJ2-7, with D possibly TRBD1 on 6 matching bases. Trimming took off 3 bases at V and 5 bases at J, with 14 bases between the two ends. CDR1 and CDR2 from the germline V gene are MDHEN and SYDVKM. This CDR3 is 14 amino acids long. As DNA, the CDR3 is TGTGCCAGCAGTTTGAACAGGGCTATCGACGAGCAGTACTTC. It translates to CASSLNRAIDEQYF.

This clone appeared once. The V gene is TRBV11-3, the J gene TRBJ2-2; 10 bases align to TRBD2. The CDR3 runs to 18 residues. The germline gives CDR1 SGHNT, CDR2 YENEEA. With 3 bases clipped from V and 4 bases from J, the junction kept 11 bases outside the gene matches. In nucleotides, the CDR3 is TGTGCCAGCAGCTTGCCCTACCTAAGCGGGGGGGCCACCGGGGAGCTGTTTTTT. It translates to CASSLPYLSGGATGELFF.

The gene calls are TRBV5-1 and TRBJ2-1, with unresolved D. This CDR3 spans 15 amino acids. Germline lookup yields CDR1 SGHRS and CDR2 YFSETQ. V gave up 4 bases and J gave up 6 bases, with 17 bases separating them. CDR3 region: CASSLDPKSSNEQFF. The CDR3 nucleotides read TGCGCCAGCAGCCTGGACCCGAAATCTTCCAATGAGCAGTTCTTC.

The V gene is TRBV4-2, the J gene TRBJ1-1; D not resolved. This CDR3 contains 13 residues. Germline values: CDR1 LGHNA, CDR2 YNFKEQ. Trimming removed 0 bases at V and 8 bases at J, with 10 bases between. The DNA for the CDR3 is TGTGCCAGCAGCCAAGAATCAGGTTTCGAAGCTTTCTTT. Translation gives CASSQESGFEAFF.

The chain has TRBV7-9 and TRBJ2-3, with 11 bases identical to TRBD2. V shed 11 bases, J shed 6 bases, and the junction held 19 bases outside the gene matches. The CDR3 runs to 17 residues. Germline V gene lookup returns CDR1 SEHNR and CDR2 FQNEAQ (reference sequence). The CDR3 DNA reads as TGTGCCTCATCTTCTAGCGGGGGGTATGTGGAGCTCGATACGCAGTATTTT. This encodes CASSSSGGYVELDTQYF.

The CDR3: CASSVGQSEQFF. The DNA for the CDR3 is TGTGCCAGCAGCGTAGGACAAAGTGAGCAGTTCTTC. The chain recombines TRBV9 with TRBJ2-1; no clear D. This CDR3 contains 12 residues. V lost 0 bases to trimming and J lost 9 bases, with 7 bases between them. CDR1 is SGDLS and CDR2 is YYNGEE in the germline V gene. Drawing the rest from reference TRBV9 and TRBJ2-1, the complete variable domain is DSGVTQTPKHLITATGQRVTLRCSPRSGDLSVYWYQQSLDQGLQFLIQYYNGEERAKGNILERFSAQQFPDLHSELNLSSLELGDSALYFCASSVGQSEQFFGPGTRLTVL.

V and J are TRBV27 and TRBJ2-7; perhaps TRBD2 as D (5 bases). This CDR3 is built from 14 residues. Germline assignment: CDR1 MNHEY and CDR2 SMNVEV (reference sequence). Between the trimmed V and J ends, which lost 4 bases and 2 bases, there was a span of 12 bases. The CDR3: CASSSEDGTYEQYF. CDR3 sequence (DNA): TGTGCCAGCAGTTCGGAGGACGGGACCTACGAGCAGTACTTC.

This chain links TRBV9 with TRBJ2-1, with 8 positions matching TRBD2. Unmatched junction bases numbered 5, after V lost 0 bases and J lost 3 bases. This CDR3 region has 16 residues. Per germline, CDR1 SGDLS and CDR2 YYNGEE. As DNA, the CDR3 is TGTGCCAGCAGCGTAGCTGGCGCGGGAGGCTACAATGAGCAGTTCTTC. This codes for CASSVAGAGGYNEQFF. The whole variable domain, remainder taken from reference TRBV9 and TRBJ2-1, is DSGVTQTPKHLITATGQRVTLRCSPRSGDLSVYWYQQSLDQGLQFLIQYYNGEERAKGNILERFSAQQFPDLHSELNLSSLELGDSALYFCASSVAGAGGYNEQFFGPGTRLTVL.

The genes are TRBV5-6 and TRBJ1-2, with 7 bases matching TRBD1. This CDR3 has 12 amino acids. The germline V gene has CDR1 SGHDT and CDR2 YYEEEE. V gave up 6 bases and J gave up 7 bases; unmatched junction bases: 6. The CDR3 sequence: CASIRQGGGYTF. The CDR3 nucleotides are TGTGCCAGCATCCGACAGGGCGGTGGCTACACCTTC.

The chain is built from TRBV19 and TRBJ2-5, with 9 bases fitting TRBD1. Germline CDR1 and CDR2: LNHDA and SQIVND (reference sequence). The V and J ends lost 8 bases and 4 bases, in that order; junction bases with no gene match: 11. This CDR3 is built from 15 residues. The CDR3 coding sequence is TGTGCCAGTCGAAGGACAGGGGCAGGTAGAGAGACCCAGTACTTC. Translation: CASRRTGAGRETQYF.

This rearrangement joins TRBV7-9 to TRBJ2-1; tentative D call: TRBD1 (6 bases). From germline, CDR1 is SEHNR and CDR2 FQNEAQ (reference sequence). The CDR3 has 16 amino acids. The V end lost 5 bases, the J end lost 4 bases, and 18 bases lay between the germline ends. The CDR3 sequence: CASSLRTVLTYNEQFF. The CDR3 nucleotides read TGTGCCAGCAGCCTGAGGACAGTGCTAACATACAATGAGCAGTTCTTC.

CDR3: CASSSQGNQPQHF. CDR3 DNA sequence: TGTGCCAGCAGCTCTCAGGGAAATCAGCCCCAGCATTTT. The chain has TRBV7-9 and TRBJ1-5; maybe TRBD1 (5 bases). V lost 4 bases and J 4 bases, leaving 8 bases between the germline ends. Germline CDR1 SEHNR, CDR2 FQNEAQ (reference sequence). The CDR3 loop spans 13 amino acids.

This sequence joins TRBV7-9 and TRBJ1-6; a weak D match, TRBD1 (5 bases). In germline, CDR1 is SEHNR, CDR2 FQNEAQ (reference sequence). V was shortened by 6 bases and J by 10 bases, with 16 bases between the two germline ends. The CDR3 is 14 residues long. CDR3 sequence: CASRGQGSGSPLHF. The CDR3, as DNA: TGTGCCAGCAGGGGTCAGGGATCCGGCTCACCCCTCCACTTT.

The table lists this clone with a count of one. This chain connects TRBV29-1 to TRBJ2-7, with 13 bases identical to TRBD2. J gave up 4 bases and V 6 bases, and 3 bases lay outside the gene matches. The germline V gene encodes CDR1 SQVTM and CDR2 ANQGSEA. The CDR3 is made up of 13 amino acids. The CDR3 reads CSVGLAGRYEQYF. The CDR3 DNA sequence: TGCAGCGTGGGACTAGCGGGAAGATACGAGCAGTACTTC.

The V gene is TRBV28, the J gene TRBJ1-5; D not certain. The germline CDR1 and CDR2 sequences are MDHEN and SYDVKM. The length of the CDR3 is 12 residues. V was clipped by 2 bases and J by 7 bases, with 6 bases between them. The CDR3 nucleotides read TGTGCCAGCAGTTTACTAATGCAGCCCCAGCATTTT. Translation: CASSLLMQPQHF. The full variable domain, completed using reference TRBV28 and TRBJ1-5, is DVKVTQSSRYLVKRTGEKVFLECVQDMDHENMFWYRQDPGLGLRLIYFSYDVKMKEKGDIPEGYSVSREKKERFSLILESASTNQTSMYLCASSLLMQPQHFGDGTRLSIL.

The CDR3 is CASSLGPGSYNEQFF. The DNA of the CDR3 is TGTGCCAGCTCACTGGGACCCGGCAGTTACAATGAGCAGTTCTTC. This sequence joins TRBV18 and TRBJ2-1, with D perhaps assigned TRBD1 or TRBD2 (5 bases each). There are 15 residues in the CDR3. V gave up 4 bases and J gave up 4 bases, with 14 bases separating them. Germline loops: CDR1 KGHSH, CDR2 LQKENI.

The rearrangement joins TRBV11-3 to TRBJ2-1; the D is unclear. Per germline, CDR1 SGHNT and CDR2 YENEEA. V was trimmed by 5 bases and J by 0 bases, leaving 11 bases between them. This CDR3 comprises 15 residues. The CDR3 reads CASSPRVGSYNEQFF. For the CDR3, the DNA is TGTGCCAGCAGCCCGCGTGTGGGCTCCTACAATGAGCAGTTCTTC.

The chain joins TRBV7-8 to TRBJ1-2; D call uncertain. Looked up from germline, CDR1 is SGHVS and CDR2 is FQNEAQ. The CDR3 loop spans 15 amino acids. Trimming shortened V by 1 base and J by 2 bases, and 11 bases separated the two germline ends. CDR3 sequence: CASSLGWVENYGYTF. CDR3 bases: TGTGCCAGCAGCTTAGGATGGGTGGAGAACTATGGCTACACCTTC.

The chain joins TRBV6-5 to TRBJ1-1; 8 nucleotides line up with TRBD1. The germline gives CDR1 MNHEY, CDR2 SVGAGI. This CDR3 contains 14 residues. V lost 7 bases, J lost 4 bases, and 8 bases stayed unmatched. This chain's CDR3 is CASTPDRGTTEAFF. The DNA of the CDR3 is TGTGCCAGCACCCCTGACAGGGGCACCACTGAAGCTTTCTTT.

As DNA, the CDR3 is TGTGCCAGCAGTAGAGGATCCGGCGAGCAGTACTTC. The encoded protein is CASSRGSGEQYF. The rearrangement joins TRBV2 to TRBJ2-7; D remains ambiguous. Germline V gene data show CDR1 as SNHLY and CDR2 as FYNNEI. V was pared by 5 bases and J by 6 bases, with 11 bases between. The CDR3 has 12 amino acids.

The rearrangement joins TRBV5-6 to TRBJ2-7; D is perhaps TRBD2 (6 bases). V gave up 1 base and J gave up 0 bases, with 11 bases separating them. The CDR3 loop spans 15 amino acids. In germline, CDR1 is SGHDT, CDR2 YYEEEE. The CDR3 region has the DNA TGTGCCAGCAGCTTGTCTCCTAGCGTCTCCTACGAGCAGTACTTC. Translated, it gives CASSLSPSVSYEQYF.

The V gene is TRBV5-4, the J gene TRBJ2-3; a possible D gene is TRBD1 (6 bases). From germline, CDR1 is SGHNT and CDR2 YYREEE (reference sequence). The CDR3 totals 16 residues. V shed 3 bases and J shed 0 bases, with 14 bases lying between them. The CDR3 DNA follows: TGTGCCAGCAGCTCCGGGACACGGCGTAGCACAGATACGCAGTATTTT. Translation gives CASSSGTRRSTDTQYF. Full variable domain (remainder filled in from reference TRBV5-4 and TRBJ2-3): ETGVTQSPTHLIKTRGQQVTLRCSSQSGHNTVSWYQQALGQGPQFIFQYYREEENGRGNFPPRFSGLQFPNYSSELNVNALELDDSALYLCASSSGTRRSTDTQYFGPGTRLTVL.

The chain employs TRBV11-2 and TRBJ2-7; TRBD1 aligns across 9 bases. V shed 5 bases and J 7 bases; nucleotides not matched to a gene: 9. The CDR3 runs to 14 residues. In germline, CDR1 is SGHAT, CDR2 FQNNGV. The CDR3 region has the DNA TGTGCCAGCAGCGGAACAGGGGGCTGGGGGGAGCAGTACTTC. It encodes CASSGTGGWGEQYF.

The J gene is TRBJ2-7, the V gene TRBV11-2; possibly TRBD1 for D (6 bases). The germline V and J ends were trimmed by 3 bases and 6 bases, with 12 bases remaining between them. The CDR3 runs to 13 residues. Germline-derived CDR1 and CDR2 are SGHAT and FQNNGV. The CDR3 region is CASSFGQGSEQYF. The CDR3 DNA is TGTGCCAGCAGCTTCGGGCAGGGGAGCGAGCAGTACTTC.

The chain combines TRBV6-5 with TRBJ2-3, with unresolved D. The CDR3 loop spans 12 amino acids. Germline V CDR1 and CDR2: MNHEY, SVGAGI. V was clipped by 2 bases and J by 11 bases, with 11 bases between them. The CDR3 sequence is CASSYGPRVQYF. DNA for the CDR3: TGTGCCAGCAGTTACGGTCCTCGTGTGCAGTATTTT.

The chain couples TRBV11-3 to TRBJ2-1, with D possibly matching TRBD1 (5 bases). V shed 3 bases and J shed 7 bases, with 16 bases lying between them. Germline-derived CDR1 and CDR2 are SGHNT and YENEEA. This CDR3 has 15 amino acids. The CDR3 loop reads CASSLGLSRANEQFF. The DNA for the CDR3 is TGTGCCAGCAGCTTGGGGCTGAGTCGGGCGAATGAGCAGTTCTTC.